This section outlines one T cell receptor beta chain sequence together with its context. The CDR3 runs to 16 residues. The ends lost 2 bases at V and 3 bases at J; junction bases unmatched: 5. Per germline, CDR1 SGHKS and CDR2 YYEKEE (reference sequence). This sample was included in a study of blood T cell repertoires in COVID-19. Turning to the study itself: PBMCs, B-cell-depleted T cells, or T cells provided the cDNA or gDNA that made up the material.

This table comes from immunoSEQ multiplex PCR, and its TCRdb copy is limited to in-frame clones, with some not included. The sample has 130,000 to 150,000 clones, around 81% seen once. V usage is TRBV5-5 and J usage is TRBJ1-3, with 10 bases fitting TRBD1. The specimen sequenced was peripheral blood. The source is a human donor with acute or convalescent COVID-19. The donor label of this sample is uncertain. The CDR3 DNA is TGTGCCAGCAGCTTAACCGGGACAGGGGATGGAAACACCATATATTTT. Its protein is CASSLTGTGDGNTIYF.